Given below is one T cell receptor beta chain in context. Its antigen is not identified. This record comes from a study of T cells in Graves' hyperthyroidism and ophthalmopathy. Looking at the study overall: Blood from the periphery was taken at initial diagnosis, before any treatment. Broader study findings: Appearing also in blood were most of the thyroid clonotypes expanded above 0.001.

Clinical symptoms, serum thyroxine, TRAb, thyroid ultrasound and orbital computed tomography established diagnosis. About 10 ml fresh peripheral blood yielded the PBMCs. Trimming took 5 bases from V and 10 from J, leaving 18 bases between them. Germline lookup yields CDR1 MNHNS and CDR2 SASEGT. The CDR3 covers 15 residues. The TCR beta CDR3 regions underwent amplification using RNA transcripts as the source. The TCR CDR3 first-round RT-PCR relied on the HTBI primer set. TCRdb processed the multiplex PCR reads anew with MiXCR; each CDR3 protein has one entry. The profile covers approximately 350,000 distinct CDR3 sequences, with 12% to 15% appearing a single time and 15% to 20% taken by the ten largest.

Sequenced sample: blood. The rearrangement uses TRBV6-1 and TRBJ1-6; tentatively, D is TRBD1 (6 bases). This sequence originates from a woman aged 60-75 years with Graves' ophthalmopathy. The CDR3 sequence is CASSSGGGIGSPLHF. CDR3 coding DNA: TGTGCCAGCAGTAGCGGGGGCGGCATAGGGTCACCCCTCCACTTT.